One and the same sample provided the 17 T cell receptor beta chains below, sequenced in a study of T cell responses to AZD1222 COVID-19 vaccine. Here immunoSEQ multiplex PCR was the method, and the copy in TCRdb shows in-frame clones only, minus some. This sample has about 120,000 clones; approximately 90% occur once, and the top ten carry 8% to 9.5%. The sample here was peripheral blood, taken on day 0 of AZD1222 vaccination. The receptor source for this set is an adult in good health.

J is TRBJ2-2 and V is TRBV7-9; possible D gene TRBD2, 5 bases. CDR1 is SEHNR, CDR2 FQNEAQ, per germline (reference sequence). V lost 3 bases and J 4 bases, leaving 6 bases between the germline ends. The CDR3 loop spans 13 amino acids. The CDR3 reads CASSFGITGELFF. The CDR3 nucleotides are TGTGCCAGCAGCTTCGGGATCACCGGGGAGCTGTTTTTT.

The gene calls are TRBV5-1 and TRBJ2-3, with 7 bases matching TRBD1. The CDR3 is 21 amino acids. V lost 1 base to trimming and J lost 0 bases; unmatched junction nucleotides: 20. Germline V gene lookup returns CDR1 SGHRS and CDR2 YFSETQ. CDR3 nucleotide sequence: TGCGCCAGCAGCTTGACGGTCGTAGGGGGCCGTATCTCTTCTAGCACAGATACGCAGTATTTT. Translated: CASSLTVVGGRISSSTDTQYF. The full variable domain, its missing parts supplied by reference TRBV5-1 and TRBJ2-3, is KAGVTQTPRYLIKTRGQQVTLSCSPISGHRSVSWYQQTPGQGLQFLFEYFSETQRNKGNFPGRFSGRQFSNSRSEMNVSTLELGDSALYLCASSLTVVGGRISSSTDTQYFGPGTRLTVL.

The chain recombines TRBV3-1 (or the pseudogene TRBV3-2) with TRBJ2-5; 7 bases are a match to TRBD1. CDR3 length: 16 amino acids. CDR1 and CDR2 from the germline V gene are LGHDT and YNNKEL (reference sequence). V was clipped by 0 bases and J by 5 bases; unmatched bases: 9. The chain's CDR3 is CASSQDGLGGEETQYF. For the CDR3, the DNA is TGTGCCAGCAGCCAAGATGGGTTAGGGGGCGAGGAGACCCAGTACTTC.

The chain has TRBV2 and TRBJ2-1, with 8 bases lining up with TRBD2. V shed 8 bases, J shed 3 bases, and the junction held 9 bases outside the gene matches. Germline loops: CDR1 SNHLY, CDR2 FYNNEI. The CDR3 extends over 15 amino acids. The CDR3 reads CASSGVAGIYNEQFF. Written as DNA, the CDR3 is TGTGCCAGCTCGGGGGTAGCGGGAATCTACAATGAGCAGTTCTTC. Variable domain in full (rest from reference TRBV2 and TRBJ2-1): EPEVTQTPSHQVTQMGQEVILRCVPISNHLYFYWYRQILGQKVEFLVSFYNNEISEKSEIFDDQFSVERPDGSNFTLKIRSTKLEDSAMYFCASSGVAGIYNEQFFGPGTRLTVL.

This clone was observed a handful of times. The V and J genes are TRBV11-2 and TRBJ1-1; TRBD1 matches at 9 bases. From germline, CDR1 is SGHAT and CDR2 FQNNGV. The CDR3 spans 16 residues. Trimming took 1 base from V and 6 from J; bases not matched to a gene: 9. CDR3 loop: CASSLVSGQGRSEAFF. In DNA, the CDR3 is TGTGCCAGCAGCTTAGTTTCGGGACAGGGCAGATCTGAAGCTTTCTTT.

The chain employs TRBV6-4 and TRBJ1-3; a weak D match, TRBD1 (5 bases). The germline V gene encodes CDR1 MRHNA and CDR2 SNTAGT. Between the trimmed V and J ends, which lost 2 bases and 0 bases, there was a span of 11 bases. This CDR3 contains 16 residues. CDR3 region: CASSDNRTCSGNTIYF. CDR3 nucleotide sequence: TGTGCCAGCAGTGACAACAGGACTTGCTCTGGAAACACCATATATTTT.

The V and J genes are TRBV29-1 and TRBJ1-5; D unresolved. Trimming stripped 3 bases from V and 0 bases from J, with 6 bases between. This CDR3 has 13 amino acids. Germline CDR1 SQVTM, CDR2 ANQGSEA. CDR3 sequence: CSVEEYSNQPQHF. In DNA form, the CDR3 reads TGCAGCGTTGAGGAATATAGCAATCAGCCCCAGCATTTT.

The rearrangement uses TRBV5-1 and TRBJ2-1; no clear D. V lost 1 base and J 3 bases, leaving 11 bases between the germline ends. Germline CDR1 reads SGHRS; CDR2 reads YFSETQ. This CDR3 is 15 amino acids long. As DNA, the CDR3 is TGCGCCAGCAGCTTGACCCAGAACGACTACAATGAGCAGTTCTTC. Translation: CASSLTQNDYNEQFF.

The CDR3 loop is CASSIDRNYEQYF. CDR3 in DNA: TGTGCCAGCAGCATTGACAGGAACTACGAGCAGTACTTC. The chain uses TRBV11-1 and TRBJ2-7; TRBD1 might be the D (6 bases). The V gene lost 5 bases and the J gene lost 3 bases, with 11 bases spanning the gap. This CDR3 comprises 13 residues. From germline, CDR1 is SGHAT and CDR2 FQDESV (reference sequence).

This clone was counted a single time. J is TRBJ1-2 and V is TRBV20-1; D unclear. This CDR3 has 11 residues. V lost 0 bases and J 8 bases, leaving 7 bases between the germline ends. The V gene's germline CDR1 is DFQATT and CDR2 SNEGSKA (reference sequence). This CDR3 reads CSARDGGGYTF. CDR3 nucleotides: TGCAGTGCTAGAGATGGCGGCGGCTACACCTTC.

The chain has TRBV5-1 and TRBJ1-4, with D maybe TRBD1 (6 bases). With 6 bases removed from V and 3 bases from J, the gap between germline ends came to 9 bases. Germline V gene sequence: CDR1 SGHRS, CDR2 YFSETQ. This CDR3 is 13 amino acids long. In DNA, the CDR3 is TGCGCCAGCAAGCAGGGGTCTAATGAAAAACTGTTTTTT. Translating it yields CASKQGSNEKLFF.

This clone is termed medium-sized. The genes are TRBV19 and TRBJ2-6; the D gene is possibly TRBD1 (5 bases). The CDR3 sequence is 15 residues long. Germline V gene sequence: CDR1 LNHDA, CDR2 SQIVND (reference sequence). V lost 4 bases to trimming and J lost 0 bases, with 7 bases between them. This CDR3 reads CASSKDSSGANVLTF. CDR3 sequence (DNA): TGTGCCAGTAGTAAAGACAGCTCTGGGGCCAACGTCCTGACTTTC.

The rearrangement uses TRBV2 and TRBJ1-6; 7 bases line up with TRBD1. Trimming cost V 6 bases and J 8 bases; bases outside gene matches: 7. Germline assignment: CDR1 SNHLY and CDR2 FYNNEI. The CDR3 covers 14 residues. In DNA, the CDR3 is TGTGCCAGCAGGGGACAGCCATGGGATTCACCCCTCCACTTT. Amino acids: CASRGQPWDSPLHF. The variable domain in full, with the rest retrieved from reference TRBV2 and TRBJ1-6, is EPEVTQTPSHQVTQMGQEVILRCVPISNHLYFYWYRQILGQKVEFLVSFYNNEISEKSEIFDDQFSVERPDGSNFTLKIRSTKLEDSAMYFCASRGQPWDSPLHFGNGTRLTVT.

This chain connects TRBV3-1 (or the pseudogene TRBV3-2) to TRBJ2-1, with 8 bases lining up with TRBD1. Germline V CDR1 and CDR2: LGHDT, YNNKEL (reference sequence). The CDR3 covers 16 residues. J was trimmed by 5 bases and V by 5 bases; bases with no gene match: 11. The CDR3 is CASSVHGTGQDNEQFF. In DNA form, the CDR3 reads TGTGCCAGCAGCGTTCACGGGACAGGACAGGACAATGAGCAGTTCTTC.

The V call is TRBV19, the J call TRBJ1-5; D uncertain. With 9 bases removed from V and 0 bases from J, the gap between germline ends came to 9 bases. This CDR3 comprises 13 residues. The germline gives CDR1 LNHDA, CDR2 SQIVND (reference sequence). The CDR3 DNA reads TGTGCCAGCGGGAGTTATAGCAATCAGCCCCAGCATTTT. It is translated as CASGSYSNQPQHF. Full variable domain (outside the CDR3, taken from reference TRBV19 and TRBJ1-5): DGGITQSPKYLFRKEGQNVTLSCEQNLNHDAMYWYRQDPGQGLRLIYYSQIVNDFQKGDIAEGYSVSREKKESFPLTVTSAQKNPTAFYLCASGSYSNQPQHFGDGTRLSIL.

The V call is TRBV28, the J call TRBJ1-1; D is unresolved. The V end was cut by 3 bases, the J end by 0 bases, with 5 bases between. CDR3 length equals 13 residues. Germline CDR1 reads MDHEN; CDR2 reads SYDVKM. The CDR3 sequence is CASSLPVNTEAFF. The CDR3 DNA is TGTGCCAGCAGTTTGCCCGTGAACACTGAAGCTTTCTTT. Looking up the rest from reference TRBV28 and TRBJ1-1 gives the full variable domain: DVKVTQSSRYLVKRTGEKVFLECVQDMDHENMFWYRQDPGLGLRLIYFSYDVKMKEKGDIPEGYSVSREKKERFSLILESASTNQTSMYLCASSLPVNTEAFFGQGTRLTVV.

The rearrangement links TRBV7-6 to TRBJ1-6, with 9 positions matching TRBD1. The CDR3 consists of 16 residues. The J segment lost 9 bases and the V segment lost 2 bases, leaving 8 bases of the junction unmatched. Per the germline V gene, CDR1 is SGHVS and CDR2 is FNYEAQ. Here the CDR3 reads CASSLQGGQGASPLHF. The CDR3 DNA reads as TGTGCCAGCAGCTTACAGGGGGGACAGGGAGCTTCACCCCTCCACTTT.